The sequence of this TCR beta chain was determined in a study of blood T cell repertoires in COVID-19. Study-level background: COVID-19 samples from acute and convalescent phases originated in the United States, Italy and Spain. Sources were T cells, B-cell-depleted T cells, or PBMCs; the material itself was cDNA or gDNA.

The CDR3 runs to 16 residues. Germline CDR1 and CDR2: MNHNY and SVGAGI (reference sequence). Unmatched junction bases numbered 7, after V lost 2 bases and J lost 4 bases. Per the authors' pipeline: Amplification of reference gene primers provided the estimated nucleated cell counts. Profiled with immunoSEQ multiplex PCR; TCRdb holds only in-frame clones, not every one. From that table come the V and J calls and clone size; the DNA was used to work out D and trimming. The sample consists of roughly 200,000 clones, 83% of them appearing once. Sequencing was carried out using peripheral blood. The receptor was derived from a man aged 40-55 years with active or convalescent COVID-19. The chain combines TRBV6-6 with TRBJ2-3, with 9 bases lining up with TRBD1. The CDR3 DNA sequence: TGTGCCAGCAGTTACCCGGACAGGGGATTGCCAGATACGCAGTATTTT. It is translated as CASSYPDRGLPDTQYF.